The next 15 T cell receptor beta chains were all read from a single sample in a study of CD8 T cells in ankylosing spondylitis. Using its own MiXCR run on the 5' RACE reads, TCRdb lists one record per CDR3 protein. The sample yields a few hundred thousand distinct CDR3 sequences, 15% to 25% seen once. Material: blood, either unsorted or a sorted T cell fraction (not recorded which). Receptor source: a male donor with ankylosing spondylitis or in good health (not recorded which).

This clonotype was seen more than once but under ten times. This sequence joins TRBV25-1 and TRBJ1-2, with no clear D. This CDR3 is built from 13 residues. Trimming pared 0 bases from V and 6 bases from J, leaving 8 bases between. Germline V lookup: CDR1 MGHDK, CDR2 SYGVNS. CDR3 nucleotides: TGTGCCAGCAGTGAATACCGGGATAATGGCTACACCTTC. Protein sequence: CASSEYRDNGYTF.

A few counts support this clonotype. The J gene is TRBJ1-1, the V gene TRBV7-8, with D perhaps matching TRBD1 (6 bases). The germline V and J ends were trimmed by 4 bases and 3 bases, with 12 bases remaining between them. This CDR3 region has 14 residues. Germline V CDR1 and CDR2: SGHVS, FQNEAQ. DNA for the CDR3: TGTGCCAGCAGCTCGCTAACAGGGTACACTGAAGCTTTCTTT. Its protein product is CASSSLTGYTEAFF.

The table lists this clonotype with many counts. The chain carries TRBV28 and TRBJ2-7; tentatively, D is TRBD1 (5 bases). Germline assignment: CDR1 MDHEN and CDR2 SYDVKM. The CDR3 length is 13 residues. The V end lost 4 bases, the J end lost 1 base, and 8 bases lay between the germline ends. CDR3 residues: CASSWGRSYEQYV. CDR3 coding DNA: TGTGCCAGCAGTTGGGGCAGGTCCTACGAGCAGTACGTC.

The CDR3 sequence: CAISDANEQFF. The CDR3 DNA reads as TGTGCCATCAGTGACGCGAATGAGCAGTTCTTC. This chain joins TRBV10-3 and TRBJ2-1, with D unresolved. CDR1 and CDR2 from the germline V gene are ENHRY and SYGVKD. The CDR3 loop spans 11 amino acids. Trimming took off 3 bases at V and 7 bases at J, with 4 bases between the two ends.

This clonotype was observed at least ten times. The chain couples TRBV5-1 to TRBJ1-1; TRBD1 matches at 7 bases. The V gene end was trimmed by 3 bases and the J gene end by 0 bases; junction bases not matched to a gene: 2. The CDR3 runs 14 residues. Germline V gene lookup returns CDR1 SGHRS and CDR2 YFSETQ. The chain's CDR3 is CASSSDRVNTEAFF. DNA of the CDR3: TGCGCCAGCAGCTCTGACAGGGTGAACACTGAAGCTTTCTTT. The full variable domain, completed using reference TRBV5-1 and TRBJ1-1, is KAGVTQTPRYLIKTRGQQVTLSCSPISGHRSVSWYQQTPGQGLQFLFEYFSETQRNKGNFPGRFSGRQFSNSRSEMNVSTLELGDSALYLCASSSDRVNTEAFFGQGTRLTVV.

In its sample, this clonotype was seen a few times. V and J are TRBV2 and TRBJ1-4; no clear D gene. The CDR3 runs to 15 residues. V dropped 6 bases and J dropped 0 bases, with 11 bases sitting between them. In germline, CDR1 is SNHLY, CDR2 FYNNEI. The CDR3 DNA reads TGTGCCAGCAGGACTGCCCAAGCAACTAATGAAAAACTGTTTTTT. It specifies CASRTAQATNEKLFF.

CDR3: CASSPGQGVSYEQYV. The CDR3 nucleotides read TGTGCCAGCTCACCGGGACAGGGAGTCTCCTACGAGCAGTACGTC. V gene TRBV18 combines with J gene TRBJ2-7, with TRBD1 identical over 9 bases. This CDR3 has 15 amino acids. With 3 bases clipped from V and 0 bases from J, the junction kept 3 bases outside the gene matches. CDR1 and CDR2 (germline): KGHSH, LQKENI.

This clonotype was seen a handful of times. This chain uses TRBV15 with TRBJ2-3; maybe TRBD2 (6 bases). V shed 2 bases and J shed 1 base, with 16 bases lying between them. From germline, CDR1 is LNHNV and CDR2 YYDKDF (reference sequence). The CDR3 loop spans 17 amino acids. The CDR3 is CATSRSRGRRGTDTQYF. CDR3 DNA: TGTGCCACCAGCAGATCCCGGGGGAGACGGGGCACAGATACGCAGTATTTT.

This clonotype appeared a few times. The CDR3 loop reads CASSQDVGETPLHF. DNA for the CDR3: TGTGCCAGCAGCCAAGATGTAGGGGAGACACCCCTCCACTTT. This rearrangement joins TRBV3-1 to TRBJ1-6, with a tentative D call TRBD1 (5 bases). CDR3 length: 14 residues. V gave up 0 bases and J gave up 11 bases, with 11 bases separating them. CDR1 and CDR2 from the germline V gene are LGHDT and YNNKEL (reference sequence). The full variable domain, in which reference TRBV3-1 and TRBJ1-6 provide the parts outside the CDR3, is DTAVSQTPKYLVTQMGNDKSIKCEQNLGHDTMYWYKQDSKKFLKIMFSYNNKELIINETVPNRFSPKSPDKAHLNLHINSLELGDSAVYFCASSQDVGETPLHFGNGTRLTVT.

On this clonotype itself: A junction boundary mismatches the germline segment, possibly from a read error. This chain joins TRBV7-9 and TRBJ1-3; D unresolved. The CDR3 totals 14 residues. CDR1 and CDR2 (germline): SEHNR, FQNEAQ (reference sequence). The CDR3 reads CASSSLTAGNTIYF. The CDR3 nucleotides are TGTGCCAGCAGCTCTCTAACCGCTGGGAACACCATATATTTT.

This clonotype was counted between two and nine times. CDR3 nucleotides: TGCAGCGTTGAAGAAGGCGGCAGCGGGGGCTATAAGTATTTT. It yields the protein CSVEEGGSGGYKYF. This chain links TRBV29-1 with TRBJ2-3; 8 positions match TRBD2. The CDR3 covers 14 residues. Trimming cost V 0 bases and J 13 bases; bases outside gene matches: 12. Germline-derived CDR1 and CDR2 are SQVTM and ANQGSEA.

This clonotype was seen a few times. The chain couples TRBV4-1 to TRBJ2-5, with 10 bases identical to TRBD2. Looked up from germline, CDR1 is MGHRA and CDR2 is YSYEKL. This CDR3 spans 16 amino acids. The junction had 4 bases not matched to a gene; V was cut back by 1 base and J by 2 bases. The CDR3 sequence is CASSQGGTSAQETQYF. In DNA, the CDR3 is TGCGCCAGCAGCCAAGGTGGGACTAGCGCACAAGAGACCCAGTACTTC.

This clonotype was seen many times. This chain links TRBV20-1 with TRBJ2-3; D possibly uses TRBD1 or TRBD2 (5 bases each). The CDR3 is 14 residues long. V lost 5 bases and J 1 base, leaving 13 bases between the germline ends. Germline CDR1 reads DFQATT; CDR2 reads SNEGSKA (reference sequence). The CDR3 coding sequence is TGCAGTGCTCCCCCGGTGGGGGGCACAGATACGCAGTATTTT. Translation: CSAPPVGGTDTQYF.

The chain has TRBV5-5 and TRBJ2-1, with TRBD2 matching over 8 bases. Germline lookup yields CDR1 SGHKS and CDR2 YYEKEE (reference sequence). The CDR3 is 15 amino acids. V dropped 3 bases and J dropped 8; count of bases not matched to a gene: 10. The CDR3, as DNA: TGTGCCAGCAGCTCCAGCGGGAGCGTCGCCTATGAGCAGTTCTTC. This gives the protein CASSSSGSVAYEQFF.

This clonotype was seen many times. The chain carries TRBV20-1 and TRBJ1-1, with D possibly TRBD1 on 6 matching bases. V was shortened by 6 bases and J by 7 bases, with 21 bases between the two germline ends. The V gene's germline CDR1 is DFQATT and CDR2 SNEGSKA (reference sequence). The CDR3 extends over 14 amino acids. The CDR3 protein is CSAPRAGAGGEAFF. DNA of the CDR3: TGCAGTGCCCCCCGGGCGGGGGCTGGCGGTGAAGCTTTCTTT.